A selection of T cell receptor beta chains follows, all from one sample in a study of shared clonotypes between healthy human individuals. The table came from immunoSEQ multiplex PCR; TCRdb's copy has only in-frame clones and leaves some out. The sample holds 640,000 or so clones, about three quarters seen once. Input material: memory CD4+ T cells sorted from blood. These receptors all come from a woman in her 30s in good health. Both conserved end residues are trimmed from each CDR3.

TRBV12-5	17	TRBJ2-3	ASGLARQGGIASTDTQY
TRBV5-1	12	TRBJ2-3	ASSGGLDSDTQY
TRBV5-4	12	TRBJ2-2	ASSSLKVTGELF
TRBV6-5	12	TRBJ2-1	ASSFGTGEGEQF
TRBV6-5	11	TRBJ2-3	ASSYSYTDTQY
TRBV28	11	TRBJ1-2	ASSLEFQGGYT
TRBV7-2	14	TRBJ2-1	ASSLSVMSSYNEQF
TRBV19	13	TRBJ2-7	ASSAIAGGPYEQY
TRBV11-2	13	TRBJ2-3	ASSGVLGGTDTQY
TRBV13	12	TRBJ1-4	ASSRAMKNEKLF
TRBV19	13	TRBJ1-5	ASTPLDRGNQPQH
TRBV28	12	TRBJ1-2	ASSSIRDSRGYT
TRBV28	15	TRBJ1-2	ASSLGRIATGNGGYT
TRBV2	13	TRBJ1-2	ASSDFPGRANGYT
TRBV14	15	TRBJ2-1	ASSQESAGGSRNEQF
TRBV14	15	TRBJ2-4	ASSQAIAGAAKNIQY
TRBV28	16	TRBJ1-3	ATRPVVMVGLGRNTIY
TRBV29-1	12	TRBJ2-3	SGDQGLGTDTQY
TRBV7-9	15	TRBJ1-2	ASSLGSSSPPPRGYT
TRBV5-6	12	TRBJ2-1	ASSLRLAGNEQF
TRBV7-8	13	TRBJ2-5	ASRDMANRFETQY
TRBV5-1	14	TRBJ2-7	ASRSSSGRPIYEQY